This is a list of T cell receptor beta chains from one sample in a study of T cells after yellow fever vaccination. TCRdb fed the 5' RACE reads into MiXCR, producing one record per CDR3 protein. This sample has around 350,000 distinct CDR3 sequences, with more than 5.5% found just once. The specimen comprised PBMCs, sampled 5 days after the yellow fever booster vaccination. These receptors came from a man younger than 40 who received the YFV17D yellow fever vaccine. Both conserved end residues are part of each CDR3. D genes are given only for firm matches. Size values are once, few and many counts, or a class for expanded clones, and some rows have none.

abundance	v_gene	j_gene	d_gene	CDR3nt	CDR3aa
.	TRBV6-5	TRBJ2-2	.	TGTGCCAGCAGTTACTCGGGCGGGGTCTCGGGCGGGGAGCTGTTTTTT	CASSYSGGVSGGELFF
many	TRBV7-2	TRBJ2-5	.	TGTGCCAGCAGTCTTTCCGGGGTTGAAGAGACCCAGTACTTC	CASSLSGVEETQYF
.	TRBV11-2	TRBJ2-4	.	TGTGCCAGCAGCTGGACGGGCGCCACAATCGGGTCCAAAAACATTCAGTACTTC	CASSWTGATIGSKNIQYF
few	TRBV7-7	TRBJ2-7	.	TGTGCTAGCAGCCCAAATACGGAAGGATACGAGCAGTACTTC	CASSPNTEGYEQYF
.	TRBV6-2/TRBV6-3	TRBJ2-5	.	TGTGCCAGCAGTTACTACAGGTCGTCAGAGACCCAGTACTTC	CASSYYRSSETQYF
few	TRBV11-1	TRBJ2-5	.	TGTGCCAGCAGCGGGGGAGGAGGAGGGACCCAGTACTTC	CASSGGGGGTQYF
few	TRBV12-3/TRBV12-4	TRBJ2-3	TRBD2	TGTGCCAGCAGTGTTAGCGGGAGCATCAGCACAGATACGCAGTATTTT	CASSVSGSISTDTQYF
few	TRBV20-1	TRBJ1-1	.	TGCAGTACATTCCGCCAGGGCAGGAACACTGAAGCTTTCTTT	CSTFRQGRNTEAFF
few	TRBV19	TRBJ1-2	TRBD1	TGTGCCAGTATTTCCACGGGGACAGGCCTCTATGGCTACACCTTC	CASISTGTGLYGYTF
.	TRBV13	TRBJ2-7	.	TGTGCCAGCAGCGGGGGGTCCCCGGCCTACGAGCAGTACTTC	CASSGGSPAYEQYF
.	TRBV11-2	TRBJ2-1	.	TGTGCCAGCAGCTTAGATGTCGGGGCGCAGTTCTTC	CASSLDVGAQFF
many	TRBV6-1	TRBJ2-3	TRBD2	TGTGCCAGCAGTCAAGGACTAGCGGGATCTACAGATACGCAGTATTTT	CASSQGLAGSTDTQYF
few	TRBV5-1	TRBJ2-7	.	TGCGCCAGCAGCTTGGTTCCCGGGGCCGGCTACGAGCAGTACTTC	CASSLVPGAGYEQYF
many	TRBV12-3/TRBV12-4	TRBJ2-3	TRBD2	TGTGCCAGCAGTTTAGCGGGCGGGAGGAGGACAGATACGCAGTATTTT	CASSLAGGRRTDTQYF
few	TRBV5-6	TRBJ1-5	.	TGTGCCAGCAGCTTGTTTGGCGCCGACGTGCCCCAGCATTTT	CASSLFGADVPQHF
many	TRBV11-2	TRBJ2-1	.	TGTGCCAGCAGCCAACTCCCCTACAATGAGCAGTTCTTC	CASSQLPYNEQFF
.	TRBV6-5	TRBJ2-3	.	TGTGCCAGCAGTTACAGGGAGGACCAGCTGATCCCAGATACGCAGTATTTT	CASSYREDQLIPDTQYF
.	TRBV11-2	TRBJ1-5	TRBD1	TGTGCCAGCAGCTCCACCTCATTCGGGACAGATACGAACCAGCCCCAGCATTTT	CASSSTSFGTDTNQPQHF
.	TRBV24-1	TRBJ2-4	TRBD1	TGTGCCACCAGTGATGGGATGGACAGGGAGAAAAACATTCAGTACTTC	CATSDGMDREKNIQYF
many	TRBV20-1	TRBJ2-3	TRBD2	TGCAGTACGTTAGCGGGAGGGCGCACAGATACGCAGTATTTT	CSTLAGGRTDTQYF
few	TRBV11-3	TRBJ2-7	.	TGTGCCAGCAGCGCCCGGGCCAGCGAGCAGTACTTC	CASSARASEQYF
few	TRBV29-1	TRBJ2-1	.	TGCAGCGTATGGGACGGTGTAGGGATGTTCTTC	CSVWDGVGMFF
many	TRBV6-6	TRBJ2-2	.	TGTGCCACGATGACTTCCGGGGAGCTGTTTTTT	CATMTSGELFF
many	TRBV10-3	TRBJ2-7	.	TGTGCCATCAGTGAGTCGGGGGGACCCTACGAGCAGTACTTC	CAISESGGPYEQYF
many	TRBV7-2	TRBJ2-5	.	TGTGCCAGCAGCTTACGGGGGGCCCAAGAGACCCAGTACTTC	CASSLRGAQETQYF
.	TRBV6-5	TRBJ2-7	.	TGTGCCAGCAGTTATAGCGTACAGGACTACGAGCAGTACTTC	CASSYSVQDYEQYF
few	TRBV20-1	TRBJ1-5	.	TGCAGTGCGGCCGCCGGGACACACAATCAGCCCCAGCATTTT	CSAAAGTHNQPQHF
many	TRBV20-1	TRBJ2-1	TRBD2	TGCAGTGCGACGCCGGGACTAGCGGGAGTTAATGAGCAGTTCTTC	CSATPGLAGVNEQFF
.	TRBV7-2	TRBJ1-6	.	TGTGCCAGCAGCTTACCCCGATTATGGGGATCACCCCTCCACTTT	CASSLPRLWGSPLHF
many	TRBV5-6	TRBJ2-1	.	TGTGCCAGCAGCGTTCACAATGAGCAGTTCTTC	CASSVHNEQFF
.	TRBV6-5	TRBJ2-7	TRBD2	TGTGCCAGCAGTTCGGGACTAGTCTCCTACGAGCAGTACTTC	CASSSGLVSYEQYF
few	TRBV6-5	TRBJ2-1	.	TGTGCCAGCAGTTTCCTGGACTCTAGCTCCTACAATGAGCAGTTCTTC	CASSFLDSSSYNEQFF
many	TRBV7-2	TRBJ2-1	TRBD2	TGTGCCAGCGGGCCGCCGACTAGCGGGAACCATGAGCAGTTCTTC	CASGPPTSGNHEQFF
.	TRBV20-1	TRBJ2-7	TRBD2	TGCAGTGCTAGTGGAGGCGGGACTAGCGGTTCCTACGAGCAGTACTTC	CSASGGGTSGSYEQYF
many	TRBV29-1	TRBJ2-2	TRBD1	TGCAGCGTGACCCGACAGGGGATCAACACCGGGGAGCTGTTTTTT	CSVTRQGINTGELFF
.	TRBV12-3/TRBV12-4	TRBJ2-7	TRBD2	TGTGCCAGCAGCCTCCAAGCGGGAGTACCGAACTACGAGCAGTACTTC	CASSLQAGVPNYEQYF
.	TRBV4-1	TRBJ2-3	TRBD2	TGCGCCAGCAGGCCCCTTGGGGCGGGAGGAAGCACAGATACGCAGTATTTT	CASRPLGAGGSTDTQYF
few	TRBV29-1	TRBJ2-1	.	TGCAGCGTTGAAGGTACCAGCTCCTACAATGAGCAGTTCTTC	CSVEGTSSYNEQFF
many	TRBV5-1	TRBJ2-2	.	TGCGCCAGCAGCTTGCAGGGTCCGAGCACCGGGGAGCTGTTTTTT	CASSLQGPSTGELFF
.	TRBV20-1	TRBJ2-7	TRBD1	TGCAGTGCTAGAGGGGGAGCCGGGACAGCCTCCTACGAGCAGTACTTC	CSARGGAGTASYEQYF
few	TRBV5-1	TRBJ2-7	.	TGCGCCAGCAGTAAGGCCTTCACTTCCTACGAGCAGTACTTC	CASSKAFTSYEQYF
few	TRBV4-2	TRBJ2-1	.	TGTGCCAGCAGCCAAGGGTGGGCTGAGCAGTTCTTC	CASSQGWAEQFF